The present T cell receptor (beta chain) was sequenced within a study of spatial heterogeneity in lung cancer (dated by TCRdb to about 2019). With regard to the full study: More beta-chain than alpha-chain transcripts were consistently detected, likely reflecting higher beta-chain transcript abundance. In the raw uncorrected reads, each unique combination of TCR and UMI appeared on average more than ten times. In non-small cell lung cancer, the study made a quantitative comparison of TCR alpha and beta repertoires among multiple tumor regions, matched nontumor lung and blood. The study linked features of the TCR repertoire to counts of nonsynonymous mutations, which were determined by whole-exome sequencing of tumor tissue. At surgery, both alpha and beta chains were TCR-sequenced in about 200 tumor regions, some 64 matched nontumor lung samples and around 50 PBMC samples.

This clonotype was recorded many times. Its cognate antigen has yet to be identified. Base qualities are missing; no much larger clone stands one base away. A library made for alpha chains picked up this beta chain off target, so its size means little. Study-wide conclusions, independent of this receptor: Ubiquitous expanded tumor TCRs showed up in blood more often at tumor resection than at routine follow-up. Confirming at a functional level the hypothesis that regional TCRs recognize regional mutations was considered to require additional single-cell paired TCR alpha and beta sequencing.

The time point label on this specimen signifies: sample taken at primary tumor resection. Whole RNA extracted from tumor and nontumor lung tissue, or from cryopreserved PBMC samples, was used for TCR sequencing without cell sorting. The donors were approximately 70 patients from the lung TRACERx cohort who had early-stage, untreated non-small cell lung cancer. A patient was chosen for TCR sequencing only when enough RNA was available from at least two tumor regions. A distance of 16 bases separates the germline ends of V and J, which lose 1 base and 3 bases respectively. CDR1 and CDR2, looked up from the germline V gene, are MGHRA and YSYEKL. The CDR3 covers 17 residues, taking in both the cysteine and the phenylalanine. Solely the CDR3 DNA is kept, with 51 bases framed from the first base. The library was made by 5' RACE. TCRdb shows the sequencer as NextSeq 500. In the TCR library protocol, a unique molecular identifier was attached to each TCR cDNA molecule so that PCR and sequencing errors could be corrected. Under the source paper's analysis protocol: Decombinator tools were used for TCR identification, UMI-based error correction and CDR3 extraction. Expanded TCRs were defined as those above a frequency of 2 per 1,000, corresponding to the top 1% of the tumor frequency distribution. Renyi diversity was calculated using the R vegan package after each repertoire was subsampled 100 times to 5,000 TCRs. CDR3 similarity networks were constructed using string-kernel similarity of amino acid triplets, with links drawn between CDR3s whose pairwise similarity was above 0.82. TCRdb reran the public reads through fastp at Q25 and MiXCR, keeping productive beta chains. Each entry is one CDR3 protein sequence, shown with its most common DNA and genes. Clone size and V and J calls follow TCRdb, not the original study. Within this sample are roughly 13,000 distinct CDR3 sequences, with 3% to 4% of them counted one time only. 40% to 45% of the sample rests with the top ten.

The receptor was isolated from a male donor with early-stage non-small cell lung cancer. The V and J genes are TRBV4-1 and TRBJ1-5; no confident D gene assignment can be made. The sequenced sample was PBMCs, obtained at surgery. The CDR3 region: CASSQGIYGRINQPQHF. The DNA reads TGCGCCAGCAGCCAAGGGATTTACGGGCGGATCAATCAGCCCCAGCATTTT.